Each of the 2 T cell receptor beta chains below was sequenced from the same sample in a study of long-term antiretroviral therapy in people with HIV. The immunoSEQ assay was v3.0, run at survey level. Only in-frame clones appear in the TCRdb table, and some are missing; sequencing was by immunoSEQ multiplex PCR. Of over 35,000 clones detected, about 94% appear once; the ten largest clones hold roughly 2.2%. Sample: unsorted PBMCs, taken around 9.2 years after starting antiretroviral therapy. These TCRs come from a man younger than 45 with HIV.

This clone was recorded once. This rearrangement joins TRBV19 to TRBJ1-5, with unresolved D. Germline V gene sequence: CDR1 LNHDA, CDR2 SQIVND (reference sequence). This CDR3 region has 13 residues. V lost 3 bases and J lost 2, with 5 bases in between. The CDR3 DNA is TGTGCCAGTAGTATCGCCGGCAATCAGCCCCAGCATTTT. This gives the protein CASSIAGNQPQHF.

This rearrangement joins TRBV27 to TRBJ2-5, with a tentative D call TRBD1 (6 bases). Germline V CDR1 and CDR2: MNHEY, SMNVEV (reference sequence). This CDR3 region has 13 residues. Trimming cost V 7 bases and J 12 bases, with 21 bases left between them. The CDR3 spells CASTTRGTGFEYF. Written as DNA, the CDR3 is TGTGCCAGCACCACAAGGGGAACAGGGTTTGAGTACTTC.